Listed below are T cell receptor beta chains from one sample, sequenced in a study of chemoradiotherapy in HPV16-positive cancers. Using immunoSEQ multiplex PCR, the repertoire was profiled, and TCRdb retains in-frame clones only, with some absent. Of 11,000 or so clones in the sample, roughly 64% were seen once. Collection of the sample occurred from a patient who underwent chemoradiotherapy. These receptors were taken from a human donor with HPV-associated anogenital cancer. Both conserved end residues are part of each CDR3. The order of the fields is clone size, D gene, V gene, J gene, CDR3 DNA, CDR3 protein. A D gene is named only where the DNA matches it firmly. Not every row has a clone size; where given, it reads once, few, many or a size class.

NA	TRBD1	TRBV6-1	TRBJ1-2	TGTGCCAGCAGGAGGACAGGGGTTCCTAACTATGGCTACACCTTC	CASRRTGVPNYGYTF
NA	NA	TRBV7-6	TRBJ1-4	TGTGCCAGCAGCTTAGGTTGGAAGGGAAGGATGCGGGAAAAACTGTTTTTT	CASSLGWKGRMREKLFF
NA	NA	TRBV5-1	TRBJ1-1	TGCGCCAGCAGCTCGCCGAACACTGAAGCTTTCTTT	CASSSPNTEAFF
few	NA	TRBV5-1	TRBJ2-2	TGCGCCAGCAGCGGGGGGGCGACCACCGGGGAGCTGTTTTTT	CASSGGATTGELFF
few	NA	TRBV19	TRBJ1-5	TGTGCCAGTAGCCCCGGTCGGATGAATCAGCCCCAGCATTTT	CASSPGRMNQPQHF
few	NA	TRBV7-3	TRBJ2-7	TGTGCCAGCAGCTTAACAAGCGGATCGCAAGAGCAGTACTTC	CASSLTSGSQEQYF
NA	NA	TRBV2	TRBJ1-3	TGTGCCAGCAGTGAAGGATCCATCTCTGGAAACACCATATATTTT	CASSEGSISGNTIYF
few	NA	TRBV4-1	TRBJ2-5	TGCGCCAGCAGCCAAGCCGGACCCGAAGAGACCCAGTACTTC	CASSQAGPEETQYF
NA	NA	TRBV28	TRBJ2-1	TGTGCCAGCAGCCGGGACTTCTCCTACAATGAGCAGTTCTTC	CASSRDFSYNEQFF
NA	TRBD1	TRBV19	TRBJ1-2	TGTGCCAGTAGTATCCCCGGGACAGGGGTAACCTATGGCTACACCTTC	CASSIPGTGVTYGYTF
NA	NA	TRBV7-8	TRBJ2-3	TGTGCCAGCAGCTTAGACGGGGTGGGCACAGATACGCAGTATTTT	CASSLDGVGTDTQYF
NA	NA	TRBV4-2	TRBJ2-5	TGTGCCAGCAGCCAAGATTCCCAGGGAAAAGAGACCCAGTACTTC	CASSQDSQGKETQYF
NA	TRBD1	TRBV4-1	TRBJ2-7	TGCGCCAGCAGCCAAGAAGGGACAGGGACCTACGAGCAGTACTTC	CASSQEGTGTYEQYF
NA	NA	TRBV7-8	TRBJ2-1	TGTGCCAGCAGCTCCTTACGGTACAATGAGCAGTTCTTC	CASSSLRYNEQFF
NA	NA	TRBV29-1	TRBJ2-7	TGCAGCGTTATCGTTCCCTACGAGCAGTACTTC	CSVIVPYEQYF
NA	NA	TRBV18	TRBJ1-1	TGTGCCAGCTCACCAGATGCAGTGAGAGGTACTGAAGCTTTCTTT	CASSPDAVRGTEAFF
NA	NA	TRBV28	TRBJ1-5	TGTGCCAGCAGACATTTGAGGAGATATAGCAATCAGCCCCAGCATTTT	CASRHLRRYSNQPQHF
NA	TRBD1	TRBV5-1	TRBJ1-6	TGCGCCAGCAGCCTGGGACAGGGTGATACGGATTCACCCCTCCACTTT	CASSLGQGDTDSPLHF
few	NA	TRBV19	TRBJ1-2	TGTGCCAGTAGTATAGGGGGAGGAGGGAAGAACTATGGCTACACCTTC	CASSIGGGGKNYGYTF
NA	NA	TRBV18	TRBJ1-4	TGTGCCAGCTCACCTGAGGCGACCCTTCCTAATGAAAAACTGTTTTTT	CASSPEATLPNEKLFF
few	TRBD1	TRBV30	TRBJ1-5	TGTGCCTGGAGTCCCCAGGGGGGTCAGCCCCAGCATTTT	CAWSPQGGQPQHF
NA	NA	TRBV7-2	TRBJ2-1	TGTGCCAGCAGCTTAGTAGGGGGTACGGATGAGCAGTTCTTC	CASSLVGGTDEQFF
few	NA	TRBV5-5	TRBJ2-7	TGTGCCAGCAGCTTGAATACTAGGGACTACGAGCAGTACTTC	CASSLNTRDYEQYF
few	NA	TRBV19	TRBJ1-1	TGTGCCAGTAGCCTGGGAGGTTTCACTGAAGCTTTCTTT	CASSLGGFTEAFF
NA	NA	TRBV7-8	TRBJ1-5	TGTGCCAGCAGCCCCCGGGAGGGAGGGGGCAATCAGCCCCAGCATTTT	CASSPREGGGNQPQHF
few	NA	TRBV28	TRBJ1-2	TGTGCCAGCAGTTTCGGTTGGGACACCTCTAACTATGGCTACACCTTC	CASSFGWDTSNYGYTF
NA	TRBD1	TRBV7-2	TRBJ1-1	TGTGCCAGCAGCACTGACAGGGCCCTGAACACTGAAGCTTTCTTT	CASSTDRALNTEAFF
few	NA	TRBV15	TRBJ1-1	TGTGCCACCAGCAGAGGGGGGACATCTGAAGCTTTCTTT	CATSRGGTSEAFF
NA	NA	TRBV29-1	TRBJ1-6	TGCAGGAGGAGTTCACCCCTCCACTTT	CRRSSPLHF
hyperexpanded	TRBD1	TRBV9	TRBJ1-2	TGTGCCAGCTTTGACAGGGGGCATGGCTACACCTTC	CASFDRGHGYTF
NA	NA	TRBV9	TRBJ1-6	TGTGCCAGCAGTACGGAGAATTCACCCCTCCACTTT	CASSTENSPLHF
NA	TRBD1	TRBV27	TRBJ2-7	TGTGCCAGCAGATTTACTACCGGGACAGGGGCCTACGAGCAGTACTTC	CASRFTTGTGAYEQYF
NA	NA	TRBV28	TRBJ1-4	TGTGCCAGCAGTTTGGACTATAGACGACAGGCACCACTGTTTTTT	CASSLDYRRQAPLFF
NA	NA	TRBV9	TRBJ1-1	TGTGCCAGCAGCGTAATACAGGGTGACACTGAAGCTTTCTTT	CASSVIQGDTEAFF
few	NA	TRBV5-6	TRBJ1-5	TGTGCCAGCAGCCAAAAAGGGGCCGGCGGGCCCCAGCATTTT	CASSQKGAGGPQHF
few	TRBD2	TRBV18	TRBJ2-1	TGTGCCAGCTCACCGCCCAGCGGGGTTGATGAGCAGTTCTTC	CASSPPSGVDEQFF
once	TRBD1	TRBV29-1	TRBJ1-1	TGCAGCGCCCGGACAGGGGCGGTTAGCACTGAAGCTTTCTTT	CSARTGAVSTEAFF
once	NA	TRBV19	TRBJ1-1	TGTGCCAGTAGCCGGATAGGGACGGACACTGAAGCTTTCTTT	CASSRIGTDTEAFF
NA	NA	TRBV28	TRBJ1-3	TGTGCCAGCAGCCCTAATCCCGGGACAGGAAACACCATATATTTT	CASSPNPGTGNTIYF
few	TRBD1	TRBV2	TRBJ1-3	TGTGCCAGCCGACGGGACAGGCTTTCTGGAAACACCATATATTTT	CASRRDRLSGNTIYF
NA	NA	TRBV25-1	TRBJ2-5	TGTGCCAGCAGTGAATGGGACGGCGGCCAAGAGACCCAGTACTTC	CASSEWDGGQETQYF
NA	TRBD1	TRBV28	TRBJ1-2	TGTGCCAGCAGTGGCCGACAGGGGGACTATGGCTACACCTTC	CASSGRQGDYGYTF
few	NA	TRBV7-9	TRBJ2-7	TGTGCCAGCAGCCGTTCAGGGGGGACCTACGAGCAGTACTTC	CASSRSGGTYEQYF
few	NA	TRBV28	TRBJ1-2	TGTGCCAGCAGTTCCCCGTATCAAGGAGGGTATGGCTACACCTTC	CASSSPYQGGYGYTF
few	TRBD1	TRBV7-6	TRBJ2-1	TGTGCCAGCAGCCCGAGACAGGGGGCGGAAAACTACAATGAGCAGTTCTTC	CASSPRQGAENYNEQFF
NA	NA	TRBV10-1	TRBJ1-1	TGCGCCCCTACTACGCACGGGGTAAACACTGAAGCTTTCTTT	CAPTTHGVNTEAFF
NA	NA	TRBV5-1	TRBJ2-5	TGCGCCAGCAGCCCGGACGATTCGAGGGAGACCCAGTACTTC	CASSPDDSRETQYF
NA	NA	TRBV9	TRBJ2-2	TGTGCCAGCAGGACAGCGAGCACCGGGGAGCTGTTTTTT	CASRTASTGELFF
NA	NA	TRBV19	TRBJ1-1	TGTGCCAGTAGTCCGTTAGGGGAGGCGGACACTGAAGCTTTCTTT	CASSPLGEADTEAFF
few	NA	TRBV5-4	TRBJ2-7	TGTGCCAGCAGCTTTAAGCGGGCAGTGATCTCCTACGAGCAGTACTTC	CASSFKRAVISYEQYF
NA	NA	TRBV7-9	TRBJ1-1	TGTGCCAGCAGGCGTACGGCGAACACTGAAGCTTTCTTT	CASRRTANTEAFF
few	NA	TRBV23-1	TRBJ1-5	TGCGCCAGCAGTCAATCATGCCCCGGCGGAAGGGGTAGGGATCAGCCCCAGCATTTT	CASSQSCPGGRGRDQPQHF
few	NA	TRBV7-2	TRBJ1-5	TGTGCCAGCAGGTCAGGGGATCAGCCCCAGCATTTT	CASRSGDQPQHF
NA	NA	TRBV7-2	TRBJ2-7	TGTGCCAGCAGCGGCGATAGCTACGAGCAGTACTTC	CASSGDSYEQYF
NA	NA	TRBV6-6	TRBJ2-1	TGTGCCAGCAGCTACGGGGCTTACGAGCAGTTCTTC	CASSYGAYEQFF
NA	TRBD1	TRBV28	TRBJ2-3	TGTGCCAGCAGTCCTGGGACAGGGGTTGAGGGTACGCAGTATTTT	CASSPGTGVEGTQYF
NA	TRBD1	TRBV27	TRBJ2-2	TGTGCCAGCAGTTTCATGGACAGGGGATATCCCGGGGAGCTGTTTTTT	CASSFMDRGYPGELFF
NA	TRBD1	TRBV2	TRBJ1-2	TGTGCCAGCAGTGTCGACAGGGTCTATGGCTACACCTTC	CASSVDRVYGYTF
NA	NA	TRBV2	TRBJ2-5	TGTGCCAGCAGTTGGGGGCTGAGAGAGACCCAGTACTTC	CASSWGLRETQYF